A selection of T cell receptor beta chains follows, all from one sample in a study of shared clonotypes between healthy human individuals. Using immunoSEQ multiplex PCR, the repertoire was profiled, and TCRdb retains in-frame clones only, with some absent. This repertoire shows 2 million to 2.5 million clones, roughly 93% found once; its top ten account for 0.36%. The sequenced sample was naive CD4+ T cells from PBMCs. The receptors originated from a man aged 18-30 years in good health. Some clones in this sample may be carry-over from other donors' samples. CDR3s include the opening cysteine and the closing phenylalanine or tryptophan. D genes are given only for firm matches.

CDR3 length,D gene,J gene,V gene,CDR3 DNA,CDR3 protein
17,TRBD1,TRBJ2-5,TRBV4-3,TGCGCCAGCAGCCAAGATCCGGTGCCAGGGGGCCAAGAGACCCAGTACTTC,CASSQDPVPGGQETQYF
14,-,TRBJ1-4,TRBV5-5,TGTGCCAGCAGCCCATCCCCCAGTAATGAAAAACTGTTTTTT,CASSPSPSNEKLFF
18,TRBD2,TRBJ2-3,TRBV7-8,TGTGCCAGCAGCTTAGGACTTTGGACTAGCGGATCCACAGATACGCAGTATTTT,CASSLGLWTSGSTDTQYF
15,-,TRBJ1-2,TRBV5-5,TGTGCCAGCAGGGGCAGGCCGGGGGTAAACTATGGCTACACCTTC,CASRGRPGVNYGYTF
16,-,TRBJ1-1,TRBV10-1,TGCGCCAGCAGTGAGCTCGATGGGGGGGACGGCTCTGAAGCTTTCTTT,CASSELDGGDGSEAFF
13,-,TRBJ2-7,TRBV11-2,TGTGCCAGCAGCTCTGGGCAGGGAAACGAGCAGTACTTC,CASSSGQGNEQYF
15,-,TRBJ2-3,TRBV13,TGTGCCAGCAGCTTGCGGGAAATCAGCACAGATACGCAGTATTTT,CASSLREISTDTQYF
15,TRBD1,TRBJ1-1,TRBV7-2,TGTGCCAGCAGCCCGGGACAGGGTACGAACACTGAAGCTTTCTTT,CASSPGQGTNTEAFF
15,-,TRBJ2-7,TRBV28,TGTGCCAGCAGTTTATTTTGGAGGAGCTCCTACGAGCAGTACTTC,CASSLFWRSSYEQYF
14,TRBD1,TRBJ2-3,TRBV28,TGTGCCAGCAGCCGGACAGGTTTAACAGATACGCAGTATTTT,CASSRTGLTDTQYF
18,TRBD2,TRBJ2-2,TRBV28,TGTGCCACCCAACTACCCCGCGGACTAGCAGTCAACACCGGGGAGCTGTTTTTT,CATQLPRGLAVNTGELFF
16,-,TRBJ2-5,TRBV4-1,TGCGCCAGCAGCCCTTTGGACAGAGCTATCCAAGAGACCCAGTACTTC,CASSPLDRAIQETQYF
14,-,TRBJ2-4,TRBV15,TGTGCCACCAGCATCCCCCCCGAGTGGAACATTCAGTACTTC,CATSIPPEWNIQYF
16,TRBD2,TRBJ2-3,TRBV5-1,TGCGCCAGCAGCTTCTCCGTCAGCGGGAAAACAGATACGCAGTATTTT,CASSFSVSGKTDTQYF